Listed here are 26 T cell receptor beta chains from one sample, sequenced in a study of T cell changes during pregnancy in multiple sclerosis. Sequencing used immunoSEQ multiplex PCR; TCRdb keeps in-frame clones, though not all of them. The table includes 25,000 to 35,000 clones, over 85% detected once. The specimen was CD4+ T cells from peripheral blood mononuclear cells, collected in the second trimester of pregnancy. Source of these receptors: a female donor in good health, enrolled as a control in a pregnancy study.

V and J are TRBV7-9 and TRBJ2-7; D gene ambiguous. Germline CDR1 SEHNR, CDR2 FQNEAQ (reference sequence). The CDR3 length is 14 residues. V lost 1 base, J lost 0 bases, and 7 bases lay in between. In DNA form, the CDR3 reads TGTGCCAGCAGCTTAGGTCTTAGCTCCTACGAGCAGTACTTC. It yields the protein CASSLGLSSYEQYF.

The V and J genes are TRBV30 and TRBJ2-1; perhaps TRBD2 as D (7 bases). Germline assignment: CDR1 GTSNPN and CDR2 SVGIG (reference sequence). V dropped 3 bases and J dropped 4 bases, with 13 bases sitting between them. This CDR3 is 14 amino acids long. The CDR3 loop reads CAWRGRGVYNEQFF. CDR3 in DNA: TGTGCCTGGAGGGGGAGGGGGGTTTACAATGAGCAGTTCTTC.

This chain joins TRBV5-6 and TRBJ2-5; perhaps TRBD1 as D (6 bases). V lost 0 bases to trimming and J lost 5 bases, with 8 bases between them. The CDR3 loop spans 13 amino acids. Germline loops: CDR1 SGHDT, CDR2 YYEEEE. CDR3 sequence: CASSLVGGETQYF. CDR3 nucleotides: TGTGCCAGCAGCTTGGTAGGGGGTGAGACCCAGTACTTC.

The chain has TRBV29-1 and TRBJ2-2; no definite D call. CDR1 and CDR2 (germline): SQVTM, ANQGSEA. V was clipped by 7 bases and J by 0 bases, with 12 bases between them. CDR3 length: 14 amino acids. CDR3 protein: CSAVPNSNTGELFF. The DNA for the CDR3 is TGCAGCGCCGTACCAAACTCGAACACCGGGGAGCTGTTTTTT.

V gene TRBV30 combines with J gene TRBJ1-1; 8 bases are shared with TRBD1. This CDR3 is 19 amino acids long. Germline lookup yields CDR1 GTSNPN and CDR2 SVGIG (reference sequence). Germline trimming cut 1 base from V and 3 bases from J; bases unmatched to any gene: 19. Here the CDR3 reads CAWSAFRTGRLLGHTEAFF. CDR3 bases: TGTGCCTGGAGTGCCTTTCGGACAGGGCGCCTCTTGGGGCACACTGAAGCTTTCTTT.

The rearrangement uses TRBV6-1 and TRBJ1-4, with TRBD1 as a possible D gene (5 bases). CDR1 and CDR2 from the germline V gene are MNHNS and SASEGT. There are 16 residues in the CDR3. V was cut by 0 bases and J by 0 bases, with 8 bases left in between. The CDR3 DNA is TGTGCCAGCAGTGAAGCGGGACTAACAACTAATGAAAAACTGTTTTTT. Amino acids: CASSEAGLTTNEKLFF.

V is TRBV18 and J is TRBJ1-5; 8 bases align to TRBD1. Unmatched junction bases numbered 5, after V lost 3 bases and J lost 7 bases. The CDR3 extends over 14 amino acids. The germline V gene encodes CDR1 KGHSH and CDR2 LQKENI. The DNA of the CDR3 is TGTGCCAGCTCACCCCAGGGGGCTGGGCAGCCCCAGCATTTT. Its translation is CASSPQGAGQPQHF. Looking up the rest from reference TRBV18 and TRBJ1-5 gives the full variable domain: NAGVMQNPRHLVRRRGQEARLRCSPMKGHSHVYWYRQLPEEGLKFMVYLQKENIIDESGMPKERFSAEFPKEGPSILRIQQVVRGDSAAYFCASSPQGAGQPQHFGDGTRLSIL.

V gene TRBV6-1 combines with J gene TRBJ1-5; TRBD1 aligns across 7 bases. The CDR3 loop spans 15 amino acids. Trimming took 4 bases from V and 4 from J; bases not matched to a gene: 7. CDR1 and CDR2 from the germline V gene are MNHNS and SASEGT. The CDR3 region is CASSGRGTVNQPQHF. The DNA of the CDR3 is TGTGCCAGCAGTGGACGCGGGACAGTAAATCAGCCCCAGCATTTT.

This chain links TRBV7-2 with TRBJ1-6; the D gene is possibly TRBD1 (6 bases). V dropped 3 bases and J dropped 9 bases, with 27 bases sitting between them. Germline V CDR1 and CDR2: SGHTA, FQGNSA. This CDR3 is 19 amino acids long. The CDR3 is CASSFWVRGGALRSSPLHF. DNA of the CDR3: TGTGCCAGCAGCTTTTGGGTCCGGGGGGGCGCCCTGAGGAGTTCACCCCTCCACTTT.

The V call is TRBV4-1, the J call TRBJ1-4; 9 bases line up with TRBD1. CDR1 is MGHRA and CDR2 is YSYEKL in the germline V gene. V shed 3 bases, J shed 5 bases, and the junction held 10 bases outside the gene matches. This CDR3 contains 17 residues. CDR3: CASSQDGQGKGNEKLFF. CDR3 DNA: TGCGCCAGCAGCCAGGACGGACAGGGGAAGGGGAATGAAAAACTGTTTTTT.

This chain uses TRBV18 with TRBJ1-5; weak D call: TRBD1 (6 bases). Looked up from germline, CDR1 is KGHSH and CDR2 is LQKENI. The CDR3 covers 17 residues. V was shortened by 2 bases and J by 9 bases, with 23 bases between the two germline ends. CDR3 DNA: TGTGCCAGCTCACCAAAGGGAACTGGGGTAGGGGGATGGCCCCAGCATTTT. Protein: CASSPKGTGVGGWPQHF. The full variable domain, rest sourced from reference TRBV18 and TRBJ1-5, is NAGVMQNPRHLVRRRGQEARLRCSPMKGHSHVYWYRQLPEEGLKFMVYLQKENIIDESGMPKERFSAEFPKEGPSILRIQQVVRGDSAAYFCASSPKGTGVGGWPQHFGDGTRLSIL.

The J gene is TRBJ1-1, the V gene TRBV29-1; no definite D call. This CDR3 spans 11 amino acids. CDR1 SQVTM and CDR2 ANQGSEA come from the germline V gene. Trimming took off 4 bases at V and 11 bases at J, with 14 bases between the two ends. CDR3 nucleotides: TGCAGCGTTGTGGGCGCCCCGGTTGCTTTCTTT. Its translation: CSVVGAPVAFF.

The CDR3 loop is CASRLDRESNQPQHF. In DNA, the CDR3 is TGTGCCAGCAGACTAGACAGGGAGAGCAATCAGCCCCAGCATTTT. J is TRBJ1-5 and V is TRBV6-6, with TRBD1 matching 7 bases. V dropped 6 bases and J dropped 1; count of bases not matched to a gene: 6. CDR1 MNHNY and CDR2 SVGAGI come from the germline V gene (reference sequence). The CDR3 has 15 residues.

The V gene is TRBV19, the J gene TRBJ2-3; 10 nucleotides match TRBD2. The CDR3 is made up of 17 amino acids. Germline assignment: CDR1 LNHDA and CDR2 SQIVND (reference sequence). Unmatched junction bases numbered 13, after V lost 7 bases and J lost 3 bases. This CDR3 is CASTPMKRGGRTDTQYF. As DNA, the CDR3 is TGTGCCAGTACCCCCATGAAGCGGGGGGGCCGTACAGATACGCAGTATTTT.

This clone was recorded only once. The chain links TRBV11-2 to TRBJ2-7; D is perhaps TRBD2 (5 bases). The CDR3 consists of 13 residues. Per germline, CDR1 SGHAT and CDR2 FQNNGV. Trimming cost V 3 bases and J 7 bases, with 13 bases left between them. The CDR3, as DNA: TGTGCCAGCAGCTTTTCGGACTTCCTAGAGCAGTACTTC. Encoded protein: CASSFSDFLEQYF.

The chain uses TRBV6-5 and TRBJ1-1; D is perhaps TRBD1 (5 bases). The ends were cut back, 7 bases at V and 5 bases at J, with 8 bases in the middle. Germline CDR1 reads MNHEY; CDR2 reads SVGAGI. CDR3 length: 11 amino acids. The CDR3 region has the DNA TGTGCCAGCACCTACAGGACTGAAGCTTTCTTT. This codes for CASTYRTEAFF.

The chain uses TRBV2 and TRBJ2-7; 8 bases agree with TRBD1. The CDR3 sequence is 15 residues long. The germline V gene has CDR1 SNHLY and CDR2 FYNNEI. V shed 6 bases, J shed 2 bases, and the junction held 9 bases outside the gene matches. CDR3 residues: CASRGQGALPYEQYF. The CDR3 DNA is TGTGCCAGCAGGGGCCAGGGGGCCTTACCCTACGAGCAGTACTTC.

The chain couples TRBV5-6 to TRBJ2-7; D gene uncertain. The ends were cut back, 1 base at V and 3 bases at J, with 11 bases in the middle. Germline CDR1 is SGHDT and CDR2 is YYEEEE. The CDR3 is 14 amino acids. The CDR3 region is CASSLPGEHYEQYF. The CDR3 coding sequence is TGTGCCAGCAGCTTGCCCGGAGAACACTACGAGCAGTACTTC.

J is TRBJ2-2 and V is TRBV18; 10 bases map to TRBD1. The CDR3 contains 16 residues. Per the germline V gene, CDR1 is KGHSH and CDR2 is LQKENI. J gave up 3 bases and V 3 bases, and 4 bases lay outside the gene matches. The CDR3 spells CASSPRQGADTGELFF. The CDR3 region has the DNA TGTGCCAGCTCACCGAGACAGGGGGCTGACACCGGGGAGCTGTTTTTT.

The V call is TRBV13, the J call TRBJ1-4, with 9 bases matching TRBD1. From germline, CDR1 is PRHDT and CDR2 FYEKMQ (reference sequence). Losses at the gene ends were 3 bases for V and 13 bases for J; bases not matched to a gene: 3. CDR3 length equals 12 residues. CDR3 sequence (DNA): TGTGCCAGCAGCTTCGGGACAGGGAGACTGTTTTTT. Residues: CASSFGTGRLFF.

The V call is TRBV5-1, the J call TRBJ2-3; D is uncertain. The germline V and J ends were trimmed by 4 bases and 2 bases, with 8 bases remaining between them. This CDR3 comprises 13 residues. Germline V CDR1 and CDR2: SGHRS, YFSETQ. This CDR3 is CASSREYTDTQYF. In DNA form, the CDR3 reads TGCGCCAGCAGCCGAGAGTACACAGATACGCAGTATTTT.

This chain uses TRBV19 with TRBJ2-1; no clear D. Germline V lookup: CDR1 LNHDA, CDR2 SQIVND (reference sequence). V was trimmed by 4 bases and J by 10 bases, leaving 14 bases between them. The CDR3 has 13 residues. The CDR3 nucleotides are TGTGCCAGTAGTACCCTTCCTCGTCGGGAGCAGTTCTTC. Its protein product is CASSTLPRREQFF.

V is TRBV5-1 and J is TRBJ2-4; D is uncertain. The CDR3 is made up of 13 amino acids. Trimming took 0 bases from V and 9 from J, leaving 10 bases between them. Looked up from germline, CDR1 is SGHRS and CDR2 is YFSETQ. The CDR3 protein is CASSLDSHSIQYF. In DNA, the CDR3 is TGCGCCAGCAGCTTGGACAGTCATAGCATTCAGTACTTC.

The chain joins TRBV6-1 to TRBJ1-1; tentatively, D is TRBD1 (5 bases). The CDR3 has 15 residues. CDR1 MNHNS and CDR2 SASEGT come from the germline V gene. Deletions cut 3 bases from V and 1 base from J, with 12 bases between. CDR3 sequence reads: CASSDPRQGNTEAFF. In DNA, the CDR3 is TGTGCCAGCAGTGACCCTCGTCAGGGGAACACTGAAGCTTTCTTT.

The V gene is TRBV6-6, the J gene TRBJ2-1, with a tentative D call TRBD2 (7 bases). The germline CDR1 and CDR2 sequences are MNHNY and SVGAGI (reference sequence). The CDR3 loop spans 14 amino acids. The V end was cut by 0 bases, the J end by 6 bases, with 9 bases between. CDR3 protein: CASSYSGGGNEQFF. The CDR3 DNA is TGTGCCAGCAGTTACTCGGGAGGGGGCAATGAGCAGTTCTTC.

V gene TRBV7-2 combines with J gene TRBJ2-2; TRBD1 aligns across 9 bases. The germline V gene has CDR1 SGHTA and CDR2 FQGNSA. The CDR3 runs 15 residues. Unmatched junction bases numbered 3, after V lost 1 base and J lost 6 bases. The CDR3 is CASSLGTGAPGELFF. CDR3 bases: TGTGCCAGCAGCTTAGGGACAGGGGCCCCCGGGGAGCTGTTTTTT.